This T cell receptor beta chain was identified in a study of T cells in Graves' hyperthyroidism and ophthalmopathy. Overall study: The authors collected peripheral blood at initial diagnosis, before any treatment.

Whole-study results and caveats: Model predictions of ophthalmopathy came a median around 6.5 months before onset. Using 13 V-J features, a model discriminated ophthalmopathy from stable hyperthyroidism.

PBMCs were derived from more than 8 ml fresh peripheral blood. Researchers took RNA transcripts and amplified the TCR beta CDR3 regions from them. A set of HTBI primers served as the primers for a first-round RT-PCR of the TCR CDR3. TCRdb used MiXCR to reprocess the multiplex PCR reads, holding one entry per CDR3 protein. The data hold hundreds of thousands of distinct CDR3 sequences, with over 15% observed a single time. From germline, CDR1 is KGHSH and CDR2 LQKENI. Losses at the gene ends were 3 bases for V and 5 bases for J; bases not matched to a gene: 3. The CDR3 extends over 14 amino acids. This clonotype has a count of ten or more. Its antigen is not known.

The genes are TRBV18 and TRBJ2-1, with TRBD1 identical over 8 bases. Sequencing was done on a sample of blood. This TCR was recovered from a young woman with Graves' hyperthyroidism. The CDR3, as DNA: TGTGCCAGCTCACCCAAGGACAGGGACAATGAGCAGTTCTTC. This codes for CASSPKDRDNEQFF.